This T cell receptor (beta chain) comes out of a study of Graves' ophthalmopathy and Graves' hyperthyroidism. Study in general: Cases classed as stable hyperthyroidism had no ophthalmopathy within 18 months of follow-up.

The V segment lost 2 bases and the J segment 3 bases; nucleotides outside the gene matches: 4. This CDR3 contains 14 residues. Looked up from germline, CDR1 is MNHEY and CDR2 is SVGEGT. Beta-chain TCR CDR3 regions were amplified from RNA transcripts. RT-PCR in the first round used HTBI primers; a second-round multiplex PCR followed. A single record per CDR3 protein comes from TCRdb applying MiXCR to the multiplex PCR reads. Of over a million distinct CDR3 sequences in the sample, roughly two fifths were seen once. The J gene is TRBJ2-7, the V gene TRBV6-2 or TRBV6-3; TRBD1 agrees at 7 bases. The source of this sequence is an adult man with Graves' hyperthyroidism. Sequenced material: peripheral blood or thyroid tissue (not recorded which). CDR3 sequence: CASSYQGEIYEQYF. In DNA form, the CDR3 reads TGTGCCAGCAGTTACCAGGGGGAAATCTACGAGCAGTACTTC.